This T cell receptor (beta chain) was obtained from a study of cytomegalovirus exposure and HLA in healthy donors. Study-wide results and limits: Through in vitro validation, a few CMV-associated chains were shown to be specific for CMV antigens.

The PCR was carried out with 60 Vbeta primers and 13 Jbeta primers. Some clones are missing from TCRdb's copy, which holds only in-frame ones; the method was immunoSEQ multiplex PCR. The table records under 200,000 clones, around 80% of them present only once. Concerning this clone: Its antigen is undetermined.

The CDR3 sequence is 16 residues long. From germline, CDR1 is SGHDT and CDR2 YYEEEE. The germline V and J ends were trimmed by 4 bases and 1 base, with 15 bases remaining between them. Unrecorded immune exposures were likely, despite nominal health at sampling. This rearrangement joins TRBV5-6 to TRBJ1-5; D remains unclear. The sequenced sample consisted of PBMCs. The origin of this receptor is a middle-aged man in good health and CMV-seropositive. The CDR3 loop reads CASSITGLGSNQPQHF. The CDR3 nucleotides read TGTGCCAGCAGCATAACTGGACTGGGGAGCAATCAGCCCCAGCATTTT.